This TCR beta chain was documented in a study of blood T cell repertoires in COVID-19. CDR1 and CDR2 (germline): SGHKS, YYEKEE (reference sequence). V was cut by 5 bases and J by 7 bases, with 15 bases left in between. The CDR3 runs 13 residues. Study processing details: Nucleated cell number was recorded as an estimate derived from reference gene primer amplification. Measured with immunoSEQ multiplex PCR; TCRdb has only the in-frame clones, and not every one. The DNA gave D and trimming, while V, J and clone size come from that table. The table has 85,000 to 100,000 clones, about 70% seen once. The receptor comes from a woman aged 55-69 years in a cohort sampled during active or convalescent COVID-19. The chain has TRBV5-5 and TRBJ1-2; possible D gene TRBD1, 5 bases. Specimen: peripheral blood. DNA of the CDR3: TGTGCCAGCAGGATTGGCAGGGATCCTGGCTACACCTTC. This encodes CASRIGRDPGYTF.